This T cell receptor (beta chain) originates from a study of a mutant IDH1 vaccine in newly diagnosed glioma. Study-wide results and limits: Vaccine-induced immune responses were detected in approximately 93% of patients.

The CDR3 loop spans 15 amino acids. Germline-derived CDR1 and CDR2 are LGHNT and FRNRAP. V was pared by 2 bases and J by 6 bases, with 16 bases between. The assay was immunoSEQ multiplex PCR, and TCRdb's table has in-frame clones only and misses some. The table records 33,000 or so clones, around 79% of them present only once. Of note for this clone: No antigen is known for it.

Time point defined: week 35, safety follow-up. One vaccine dose held 300 ug of mutant IDH1 20-mer peptide and came with topical imiquimod. The TCR was taken from a woman aged 25 to 39 with glioma. Some clones in this sample may be carry-over from other donors' samples. The chain couples TRBV12-5 to TRBJ1-2; D is unclear. The specimen was PBMCs, collected from a glioma patient whose treatment included an IDH1 peptide vaccine. The CDR3 DNA is TGTGCTAGTGGTTTGAACTCGTTGTCCGGGAATGGCTACACCTTC. As protein: CASGLNSLSGNGYTF.